These 18 T cell receptor beta chains were all obtained from the same sample, sequenced in a study of Graves' ophthalmopathy and Graves' hyperthyroidism. Amplification targeted the TCR beta CDR3 regions, with RNA transcripts as the source material. HTBI primers were used in a first-round RT-PCR, which preceded a second-round multiplex PCR. TCRdb fed the multiplex PCR reads into MiXCR, producing one record per CDR3 protein. This table has about 640,000 distinct CDR3 sequences, more than 40% appearing once. Sequenced input: peripheral blood. The receptors stem from an adult man with Graves' ophthalmopathy.

The chain recombines TRBV9 with TRBJ1-1; D gene unclear. Trimming stripped 4 bases from V and 4 bases from J, with 14 bases between. The CDR3 spans 14 residues. Germline CDR1 is SGDLS and CDR2 is YYNGEE. CDR3 nucleotide sequence: TGTGCCAGCAGCACCTTAGCGGGGAGCACTGAAGCTTTCTTT. Its translation: CASSTLAGSTEAFF.

This clonotype was seen ten or more times. The chain combines TRBV5-1 with TRBJ2-5; a possible D gene is TRBD2 (6 bases). The V end was cut by 4 bases, the J end by 3 bases, with 19 bases between. Germline V gene lookup returns CDR1 SGHRS and CDR2 YFSETQ. The CDR3 consists of 16 residues. In DNA form, the CDR3 reads TGCGCCAGCAGCCCCCAGGCGGGACGAGTAGAAGAGACCCAGTACTTC. Translation gives CASSPQAGRVEETQYF.

The chain is built from TRBV10-3 and TRBJ1-5; D unclear. The CDR3 totals 14 residues. The germline V and J ends were trimmed by 0 bases and 5 bases, with 8 bases remaining between them. Germline CDR1 and CDR2: ENHRY and SYGVKD. The CDR3 sequence is CAISESGTDQPQHF. CDR3 bases: TGTGCCATCAGTGAGTCCGGTACCGATCAGCCCCAGCATTTT.

This clonotype has a count of ten or more. CDR3 loop: CASSPRGVSTNEKLFF. CDR3 DNA: TGTGCCAGCAGCCCCCGGGGGGTCTCAACTAATGAAAAACTGTTTTTT. The rearrangement joins TRBV7-9 to TRBJ1-4, with D possibly matching TRBD1 (5 bases). Per germline, CDR1 SEHNR and CDR2 FQNEAQ (reference sequence). The CDR3 has 16 amino acids. Trimming cost V 5 bases and J 0 bases, with 13 bases left between them.

Note on this clonotype: One end of the junction varies from germline; a read error may be responsible. The CDR3 bases are TGCAGCGTGGACATCCAGGGCCCCTACGAGCGGTACTTC. Translated, it gives CSVDIQGPYERYF. The rearrangement links TRBV29-1 to TRBJ2-7, with TRBD1 as a possible D gene (5 bases). Germline CDR1 is SQVTM and CDR2 is ANQGSEA. This CDR3 spans 13 amino acids.

This clonotype has only a few counts. The V call is TRBV19, the J call TRBJ2-2; 7 positions match TRBD1. Germline V gene data show CDR1 as LNHDA and CDR2 as SQIVND (reference sequence). The ends lost 11 bases at V and 2 bases at J; junction bases unmatched: 11. The CDR3 consists of 15 residues. Here the CDR3 DNA reads TGTGCCTGGAAATACCGGGACAGAAACACCGGGGAGCTGTTTTTT. Amino acids: CAWKYRDRNTGELFF. The complete variable domain, with remaining parts taken from reference TRBV19 and TRBJ2-2, reads DGGITQSPKYLFRKEGQNVTLSCEQNLNHDAMYWYRQDPGQGLRLIYYSQIVNDFQKGDIAEGYSVSREKKESFPLTVTSAQKNPTAFYLCAWKYRDRNTGELFFGEGSRLTVL.

This clonotype has at least ten counts. The chain carries TRBV5-1 and TRBJ1-1; 9 nucleotides agree with TRBD1. V dropped 3 bases and J dropped 5; count of bases not matched to a gene: 2. The CDR3 length is 13 residues. CDR1 is SGHRS, CDR2 YFSETQ, per germline. The CDR3 here is CASSWTGVTEAFF. CDR3 coding DNA: TGCGCCAGCAGCTGGACAGGGGTTACTGAAGCTTTCTTT. Full variable domain (missing parts from reference TRBV5-1 and TRBJ1-1): KAGVTQTPRYLIKTRGQQVTLSCSPISGHRSVSWYQQTPGQGLQFLFEYFSETQRNKGNFPGRFSGRQFSNSRSEMNVSTLELGDSALYLCASSWTGVTEAFFGQGTRLTVV.

The chain couples TRBV29-1 to TRBJ1-2, with 7 bases that match TRBD1. The CDR3 length is 14 residues. CDR1 and CDR2 (germline): SQVTM, ANQGSEA. The DNA of the CDR3 is TGCAGTGGTGTAGGGGGCGAAGTTAACTATGGCTACACCTTC. Amino acids: CSGVGGEVNYGYTF.

The table lists this clonotype with a few counts. The rearrangement joins TRBV7-2 to TRBJ1-2; TRBD1 aligns across 11 bases. The V gene's germline CDR1 is SGHTA and CDR2 FQGNSA. The CDR3 consists of 18 residues. The J segment lost 8 bases and the V segment lost 4 bases, leaving 18 bases of the junction unmatched. The CDR3, as DNA: TGTGCCAGCAGCTCCTGGCGCTCGGACAGGGGGCGGGGAGGCGGCTACACCTTC. This translates into CASSSWRSDRGRGGGYTF.

The chain has TRBV15 and TRBJ2-7; TRBD1 agrees at 7 bases. The length of the CDR3 is 14 residues. The junction had 6 bases not matched to a gene; V was cut back by 3 bases and J by 4 bases. From germline, CDR1 is LNHNV and CDR2 YYDKDF (reference sequence). The CDR3 bases are TGTGCCACCAGCAGTCTACGGACAGGTTACGAGCAGTACTTC. This sequence encodes CATSSLRTGYEQYF.

This clonotype was counted a few times. The rearrangement joins TRBV7-9 to TRBJ2-7; tentative D call: TRBD1 (6 bases). Germline lookup yields CDR1 SEHNR and CDR2 FQNEAQ (reference sequence). The CDR3 is 16 residues long. V lost 5 bases to trimming and J lost 7 bases, with 24 bases between them. The DNA of the CDR3 is TGTGCCAGCAGCCCCCCTGACAGGACATCCCTCTGGGAGCAGTACTTC. Translating it yields CASSPPDRTSLWEQYF.

The gene calls are TRBV20-1 and TRBJ1-1; D uncertain. The CDR3 extends over 16 amino acids. With 0 bases removed from V and 1 base from J, the gap between germline ends came to 15 bases. CDR1 and CDR2 (germline): DFQATT, SNEGSKA (reference sequence). The CDR3 protein is CSARDSGVLRNTEAFF. Here the CDR3 DNA reads TGCAGTGCTAGAGACTCCGGGGTCTTAAGGAACACTGAAGCTTTCTTT.

This clonotype was counted between two and nine times. The chain uses TRBV5-1 and TRBJ1-6, with unresolved D. The ends were cut back, 4 bases at V and 5 bases at J, with 13 bases in the middle. This CDR3 comprises 15 residues. Germline loops: CDR1 SGHRS, CDR2 YFSETQ. Here the CDR3 reads CASSNYGGNNSPLHF. As DNA, the CDR3 is TGCGCCAGCAGCAACTACGGCGGGAATAATTCACCCCTCCACTTT.

This clonotype was seen just once. The chain is built from TRBV2 and TRBJ1-6, with TRBD1 as a possible D gene (6 bases). V lost 6 bases to trimming and J lost 7 bases, with 13 bases between them. The CDR3 is 14 residues long. Germline V lookup: CDR1 SNHLY, CDR2 FYNNEI. The CDR3 sequence: CASRGGRGNSPLHF. The CDR3 DNA reads as TGTGCCAGCAGGGGAGGCAGGGGAAATTCACCCCTCCACTTT.

V usage is TRBV7-3 and J usage is TRBJ2-7; a possible D gene is TRBD2 (6 bases). CDR1 and CDR2 (germline): SGHTA, FQGTGA. Trimming cost V 5 bases and J 2 bases, with 16 bases left between them. The CDR3 spans 15 residues. The CDR3 is CASSPTRRGTYEQYF. The CDR3 coding sequence is TGTGCCAGCAGCCCCACTAGGAGGGGAACCTACGAGCAGTACTTC.

CDR3 region: CASSISGTSIQETQYF. CDR3 bases: TGTGCCAGCAGTATTAGCGGGACTAGCATCCAAGAGACCCAGTACTTC. The chain recombines TRBV12-3 or TRBV12-4 with TRBJ2-5; 9 bases align to TRBD2. The length of the CDR3 is 16 residues. The V gene end was trimmed by 5 bases and the J gene end by 1 base; junction bases not matched to a gene: 8.

This sequence joins TRBV20-1 and TRBJ2-3; D gene ambiguous. This CDR3 is built from 12 residues. CDR1 and CDR2 (germline): DFQATT, SNEGSKA (reference sequence). With 3 bases removed from V and 1 base from J, the gap between germline ends came to 5 bases. The CDR3 DNA sequence: TGCAGTGCTAGGGAGCGCACAGATACGCAGTATTTT. Encoded protein: CSARERTDTQYF.

The CDR3 protein is CASSTGQENSPLHF. CDR3 coding DNA: TGTGCCAGCAGCACTGGACAGGAAAATTCACCCCTCCACTTT. The rearrangement links TRBV2 to TRBJ1-6, with 7 bases matching TRBD1. Germline CDR1 reads SNHLY; CDR2 reads FYNNEI. The CDR3 consists of 14 residues. V dropped 6 bases and J dropped 7; count of bases not matched to a gene: 6.